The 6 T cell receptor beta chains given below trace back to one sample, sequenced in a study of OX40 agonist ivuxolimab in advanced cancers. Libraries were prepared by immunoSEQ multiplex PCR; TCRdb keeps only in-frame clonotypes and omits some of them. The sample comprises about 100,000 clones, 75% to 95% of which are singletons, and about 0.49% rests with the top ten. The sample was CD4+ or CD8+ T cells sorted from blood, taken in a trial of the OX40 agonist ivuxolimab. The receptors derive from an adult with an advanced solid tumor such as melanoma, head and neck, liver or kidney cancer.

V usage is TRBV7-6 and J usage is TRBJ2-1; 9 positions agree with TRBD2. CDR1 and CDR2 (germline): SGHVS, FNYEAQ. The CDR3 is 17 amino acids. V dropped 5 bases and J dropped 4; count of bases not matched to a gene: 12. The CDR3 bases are TGTGCCAGCAGCCACGCGCCTAGCGGGATACTGTACAATGAGCAGTTCTTC. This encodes CASSHAPSGILYNEQFF.

The chain's CDR3 is CASSLGTDTQYF. The CDR3 DNA follows: TGTGCCAGCAGCTTAGGGACAGATACGCAGTATTTT. V is TRBV7-2 and J is TRBJ2-3, with unresolved D. The germline V gene has CDR1 SGHTA and CDR2 FQGNSA. The CDR3 runs 12 residues. The V end lost 1 base, the J end lost 3 bases, and 2 bases lay between the germline ends.

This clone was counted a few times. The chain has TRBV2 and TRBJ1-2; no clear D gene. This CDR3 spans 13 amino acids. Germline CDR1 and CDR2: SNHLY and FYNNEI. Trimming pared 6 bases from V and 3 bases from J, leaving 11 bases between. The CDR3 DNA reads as TGTGCCAGCAGCCTACAGATCGACTATGGCTACACCTTC. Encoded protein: CASSLQIDYGYTF.

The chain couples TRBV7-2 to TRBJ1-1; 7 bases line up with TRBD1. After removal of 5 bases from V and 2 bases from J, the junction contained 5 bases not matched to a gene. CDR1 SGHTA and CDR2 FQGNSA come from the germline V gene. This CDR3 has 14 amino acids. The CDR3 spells CASSKGQENTEAFF. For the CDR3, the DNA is TGTGCCAGCAGCAAAGGACAGGAAAACACTGAAGCTTTCTTT.

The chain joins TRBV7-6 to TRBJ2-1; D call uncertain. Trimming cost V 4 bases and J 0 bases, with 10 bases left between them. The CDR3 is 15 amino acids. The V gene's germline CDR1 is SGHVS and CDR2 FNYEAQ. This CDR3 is CASSSQMSSYNEQFF. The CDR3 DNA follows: TGTGCCAGCAGCTCCCAGATGAGCTCCTACAATGAGCAGTTCTTC. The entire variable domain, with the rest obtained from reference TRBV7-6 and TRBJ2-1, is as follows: GAGVSQSPRYKVTKRGQDVALRCDPISGHVSLYWYRQALGQGPEFLTYFNYEAQQDKSGLPNDRFSAERPEGSISTLTIQRTEQRDSAMYRCASSSQMSSYNEQFFGPGTRLTVL.

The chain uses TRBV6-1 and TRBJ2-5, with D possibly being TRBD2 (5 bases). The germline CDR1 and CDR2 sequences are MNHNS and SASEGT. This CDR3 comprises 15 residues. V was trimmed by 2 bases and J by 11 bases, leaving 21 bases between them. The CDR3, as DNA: TGTGCCAGCAGTGAAATGCCCCAGACGGGAAGGGAGCAGTACTTC. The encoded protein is CASSEMPQTGREQYF.